The rows below give T cell receptor beta chains drawn from one sample of a study of regulatory T cells in long-lasting Graves disease. MiXCR, run by TCRdb on the multiplex PCR reads, gives a single entry per CDR3 protein. The table has hundreds of thousands of distinct CDR3 sequences, under 25% seen once. This specimen was peripheral blood mononuclear cells (PBMCs), taken when the disease was refractory, from a patient treated with antithyroid drugs. These receptors all come from a female donor with Graves disease. The CDR3 runs from the conserved cysteine through the conserved F or W. D genes are given only for firm matches. Not every row has a clone size; where given, it reads once, few, many or a size class.

TRBJ2-5 few TRBD2 TRBV7-9 TGTGCCAGCAGCCCTACTAGCGGCCCACTTTGGGAGACCCAGTACTTC CASSPTSGPLWETQYF
TRBJ2-7 few TRBD2 TRBV5-5 TGTGCCAGCAGCCCGACCGGAGCGGGAGTTGAGCAGTACTTC CASSPTGAGVEQYF
TRBJ1-3 . . TRBV6-5 TGTGCCAGCAGTTACTCGATTTCTGGTGCAAACACCATATATTTT CASSYSISGANTIYF
TRBJ2-5 few TRBD2 TRBV5-1 TGCGCCAGCAGGTCACTAGCGGGAGGTGCAGAGACCCAGTACTTC CASRSLAGGAETQYF
TRBJ2-1 . . TRBV7-9 TGTGCCAGCAGCTGGGGACGTGAAGGGCGGAATGAGCAGTTCTTC CASSWGREGRNEQFF
TRBJ1-5 . . TRBV24-1 TGTGCCACCAGTGATGCCCTTTGGGAGAACAATCAGCCCCAGCATTTT CATSDALWENNQPQHF
TRBJ2-2 many . TRBV6-5 TGTGCCAGCAGTTACTCTAGTACTAGCTATTTATCTGGGGAGCTGTTTTTT CASSYSSTSYLSGELFF
TRBJ2-2 many TRBD2 TRBV28 TGTGCCAGCAGTTTAGGCGGGAGCACCGGGGAGCTGTTTTTT CASSLGGSTGELFF
TRBJ2-2 . . TRBV11-2 TGTGCCAGCAGCTCAATAGGGATTTTTGCCGGGGAGCTGTTTTTT CASSSIGIFAGELFF
TRBJ2-7 . . TRBV6-5 TGTGCCAGCAGTTACGAGGAAAACTACGAGCAGTACTTC CASSYEENYEQYF
TRBJ2-1 . . TRBV12-3/TRBV12-4 TGTGCCAGCAGTTGGACGGCGACCTACAATGAGCAGTTCTTC CASSWTATYNEQFF
TRBJ2-7 . . TRBV28 TGTGCCAGCAGTTACGGGGTGGGGGGACGCGAGCAGTACTTC CASSYGVGGREQYF
TRBJ2-1 . TRBD2 TRBV28 TGTGCCAGCAGCCAACCTATAGCGGGGACCTCCTACAATGAGCAGTTCTTC CASSQPIAGTSYNEQFF
TRBJ1-5 many TRBD1 TRBV24-1 TGTGCCACCAGTGATCCTCAGACAGGGGATCAGCCCCAGCATTTT CATSDPQTGDQPQHF
TRBJ2-7 many . TRBV6-1 TGTGCCAGCAGTGATACCGGCGAGCAGTACTTC CASSDTGEQYF